This is a list of T cell receptor beta chains from one sample in a study of beta chain features in type 1 diabetes. Libraries were prepared by immunoSEQ multiplex PCR; TCRdb keeps only in-frame clonotypes and omits some of them. The data show hundreds of thousands of clones, with around a sixth seen just once and 0.07% to 0.095% held by the top ten. Source material: naive CD4+ T cells from blood. The receptors derive from a man aged 18 to 35 in good health. The CDR3 runs from the conserved cysteine through the conserved F or W. Fields, in order: clone size, CDR3 length, J gene, V gene, D gene, CDR3 DNA, CDR3 protein. A D gene is named only where the DNA matches it firmly. Expanded clones get a size class; other rows say once, few or many, or leave the size out.

-	12	TRBJ1-2	TRBV6-5	-	TGTGCCAGCAGACAGGGAGAGAATGGCTACACCTTC	CASRQGENGYTF
-	14	TRBJ2-4	TRBV6-5	TRBD2	TGTGCCAGCAGTTACCGGTCTAGCGGCAACATTCAGTACTTC	CASSYRSSGNIQYF
-	14	TRBJ2-7	TRBV28	TRBD2	TGTGCCAGCAGTTTGGGGCGGGGGGCCTACGAGCAGTACTTC	CASSLGRGAYEQYF
few	13	TRBJ1-1	TRBV5-1	-	TGCGCCAGCAGTCCCAGGTTGAACACTGAAGCTTTCTTT	CASSPRLNTEAFF
-	16	TRBJ2-7	TRBV4-3	TRBD2	TGCGCCAGCAGCCAAGGGGGACTAGCGGGCTCCTACGAGCAGTACTTC	CASSQGGLAGSYEQYF
-	18	TRBJ2-3	TRBV11-3	TRBD2	TGTGCCAGCAGCCCCGGGACTAGCGGGAGGGCCGAAACGTATACGCAGTATTTT	CASSPGTSGRAETYTQYF
few	15	TRBJ2-1	TRBV5-1	TRBD2	TGCGCCAGCAGCCCCGGACTAGCGGGGGGCAATGAGCAGTTCTTC	CASSPGLAGGNEQFF
few	12	TRBJ2-3	TRBV7-2	-	TGTGCCAGCAGCTCCGAGTCTGATACGCAGTATTTT	CASSSESDTQYF
-	14	TRBJ2-5	TRBV10-3	-	TGTGCCATCAGGGACGGGACGGCCGAAGAGACCCAGTACTTC	CAIRDGTAEETQYF
-	15	TRBJ2-3	TRBV28	-	TGTGCCAGCAGTCGCGTTCAGCGGCTCGCGGATACGCAGTATTTT	CASSRVQRLADTQYF
-	15	TRBJ2-1	TRBV6-5	-	TGTGCCAGCAGTCGGGACGGGAGCTCCTACAATGAGCAGTTCTTC	CASSRDGSSYNEQFF
-	14	TRBJ1-2	TRBV5-4	-	TGTGCCAGCAGCTTGGCACCAGCGACCTATGGCTACACCTTC	CASSLAPATYGYTF
-	13	TRBJ2-1	TRBV7-7	-	TGTGCTAGCAGCCCCGGGACTTCCAATGAGCAGTTCTTC	CASSPGTSNEQFF
-	15	TRBJ2-7	TRBV9	TRBD1	TGTGCCAGCAGCTCTGACAGGGAAAAGCCCTACGAGCAGTACTTC	CASSSDREKPYEQYF
few	13	TRBJ1-4	TRBV29-1	-	TGCAGCGTTGAAGGGGAACCGGGTGAAAAACTGTTTTTT	CSVEGEPGEKLFF
-	23	TRBJ1-2	TRBV9	TRBD1	TGTGCCAGCAGCGTAGACCTCCAGGGGACAGGGGGCGCGAGGGGAAGCATCAACTATGGCTACACCTTC	CASSVDLQGTGGARGSINYGYTF
few	13	TRBJ1-2	TRBV9	TRBD1	TGTGCCAGCAGCCCCCGGGACAGGGCCGGCTACACCTTC	CASSPRDRAGYTF
-	15	TRBJ2-3	TRBV7-2	TRBD2	TGTGCCAGCAGCTTAAGGCGCGGGGGGGAGGATACGCAGTATTTT	CASSLRRGGEDTQYF
-	8	TRBJ2-1	TRBV3-1/TRBV3-2	-	TGTGCCAGCAGCCAAAGGGTCTTC	CASSQRVF
few	12	TRBJ2-7	TRBV7-9	-	TGTGCCAGCAGCCCTATTCCAGGGGAGCAGTACTTC	CASSPIPGEQYF
-	15	TRBJ1-5	TRBV7-9	-	TGTGCCAGCAGCTCCTCCTCAGAAAGGGCCCAGCCCCAGCATTTT	CASSSSSERAQPQHF
-	13	TRBJ1-4	TRBV29-1	-	TGCAGCGTTGATGGCGCAGGGAATGAAAAACTGTTTTTT	CSVDGAGNEKLFF
-	16	TRBJ1-5	TRBV7-2	-	TGTGCCAGCAGCTTAGGACAGGTCTATAGCAATCAGCCCCAGCATTTT	CASSLGQVYSNQPQHF
few	15	TRBJ2-7	TRBV5-1	TRBD1	TGCGCCAGCAGCTCCCTCGAGGGGGCGCGAAACGAGCAGTACTTC	CASSSLEGARNEQYF
-	15	TRBJ2-2	TRBV5-4	-	TGTGCCAGCAGCTTGCCTACCAGAGGCACCGGGGAGCTGTTTTTT	CASSLPTRGTGELFF
-	16	TRBJ2-3	TRBV18	TRBD1	TGTGCCAGCTCACCCTTCCGGGACAGGGGCACAGATACGCAGTATTTT	CASSPFRDRGTDTQYF
few	16	TRBJ1-5	TRBV4-1	TRBD1	TGCGCCAGCAGCCAAGGACAGGGAGGGAGCAATCAGCCCCAGCATTTT	CASSQGQGGSNQPQHF
-	18	TRBJ2-7	TRBV4-2	TRBD2	TGTGCCAGCAGCCAAGGGGGAATGGCGGGAGCCCTCTCCTACGAGCAGTACTTC	CASSQGGMAGALSYEQYF
-	18	TRBJ1-1	TRBV11-2	-	TGTGCCAGCAGCTTAGAACTGGTGAGGGGTCCGGCGCACACTGAAGCTTTCTTT	CASSLELVRGPAHTEAFF
-	14	TRBJ2-4	TRBV7-2	-	TGTGCCAGCAGCTTGGACTCCCTAGGGAACATTCAGTACTTC	CASSLDSLGNIQYF
-	12	TRBJ1-1	TRBV28	-	TGTGCCAGCAGGGTCGGGAACACTGAAGCTTTCTTT	CASRVGNTEAFF
few	13	TRBJ1-2	TRBV11-2	-	TGTGCCAGCAGCGGGCGGGACCCCCGGGGCTACACCTTC	CASSGRDPRGYTF
few	14	TRBJ2-3	TRBV5-1	-	TGCGCCAGCAGCGGACTTAAAAGGACAGATACGCAGTATTTT	CASSGLKRTDTQYF
-	15	TRBJ2-1	TRBV6-6	TRBD1	TGTGCCAGCAGTTACTCGAAAGGGACAGGGACTGAGCAGTTCTTC	CASSYSKGTGTEQFF
-	13	TRBJ2-2	TRBV10-3	TRBD1	TGTGCCACCCGACAGGGACCCACCGGGGAGCTGTTTTTT	CATRQGPTGELFF
-	14	TRBJ2-2	TRBV10-3	TRBD1	TGTGCCATCAGCCCCACAGGGGCCGGCGGGGAGCTGTTTTTT	CAISPTGAGGELFF
-	14	TRBJ2-1	TRBV28	-	TGTGCCAGCAGTTTAAGCCAGGTCTACAATGAGCAGTTCTTC	CASSLSQVYNEQFF
-	18	TRBJ2-7	TRBV27	TRBD1	TGTGCCAGCAGTCCCCTCCCTCCTGGACAGGGGGGATCCTACGAGCAGTACTTC	CASSPLPPGQGGSYEQYF